These T cell receptor beta chains were read from a single sample in a study. TCRdb used MiXCR to reprocess the reads, holding one entry per CDR3 protein. This table has over 14,000 distinct CDR3 sequences, around 35% appearing once. Sequenced material: blood. These receptors all stem from a human donor. The CDR3 runs from the conserved cysteine through the conserved F or W. D genes are given only for firm matches. Some rows have no size entry. The others give once, few or many, or a class for an expanded clone.

CDR3 length: 17; clone size: many; J gene: TRBJ2-5; V gene: TRBV7-6; D gene: TRBD2; CDR3 protein: CASSLAPGLAGQETQYF; CDR3 DNA: TGTGCCAGCAGCTTAGCTCCGGGACTAGCGGGGCAAGAGACCCAGTACTTC
CDR3 length: 14; clone size: -; J gene: TRBJ1-3; V gene: TRBV10-3; D gene: -; CDR3 protein: CAISESGRVNTIYF; CDR3 DNA: TGTGCCATCAGTGAGTCAGGCAGGGTAAACACCATATATTTT
CDR3 length: 13; clone size: -; J gene: TRBJ1-4; V gene: TRBV4-2; D gene: -; CDR3 protein: CASSSSYNEKLFF; CDR3 DNA: TGTGCCAGCAGTAGCTCCTACAATGAAAAACTGTTTTTT
CDR3 length: 16; clone size: many; J gene: TRBJ1-5; V gene: TRBV18; D gene: TRBD1; CDR3 protein: CASSTGDRAKSQPQHF; CDR3 DNA: TGTGCCAGCTCAACAGGGGACAGAGCAAAAAGTCAGCCCCAGCATTTT
CDR3 length: 13; clone size: many; J gene: TRBJ1-1; V gene: TRBV25-1; D gene: -; CDR3 protein: CASRRGVNTEAFF; CDR3 DNA: TGTGCCAGCCGGAGGGGAGTGAACACTGAAGCTTTCTTT
CDR3 length: 8; clone size: few; J gene: TRBJ2-4; V gene: TRBV18; D gene: -; CDR3 protein: CAKNIQYF; CDR3 DNA: TGTGCCAAAAACATTCAGTACTTC
CDR3 length: 14; clone size: medium-sized; J gene: TRBJ2-5; V gene: TRBV18; D gene: TRBD2; CDR3 protein: CASSPQGLQETQYF; CDR3 DNA: TGTGCCAGCTCACCACAGGGACTACAAGAGACCCAGTACTTC
CDR3 length: 15; clone size: -; J gene: TRBJ2-1; V gene: TRBV20-1; D gene: -; CDR3 protein: CSAPGGRRSYNEQFF; CDR3 DNA: TGCAGTGCCCCCGGAGGGAGGAGGTCCTACAATGAGCAGTTCTTC
CDR3 length: 16; clone size: once; J gene: TRBJ2-3; V gene: TRBV18; D gene: TRBD2; CDR3 protein: CASSPGLAGVPGTQYF; CDR3 DNA: TGTGCCAGCTCACCCGGACTAGCGGGGGTCCCGGGGACCCAGTATTTT
CDR3 length: 16; clone size: -; J gene: TRBJ2-3; V gene: TRBV4-3; D gene: TRBD1; CDR3 protein: CASSQDWGGQVSEQYF; CDR3 DNA: TGCGCCAGCAGCCAAGATTGGGGTGGACAGGTTAGTGAGCAGTATTTT
CDR3 length: 15; clone size: many; J gene: TRBJ2-3; V gene: TRBV18; D gene: -; CDR3 protein: CASSPPSSFTDTQYF; CDR3 DNA: TGTGCCAGCTCACCACCGAGTTCTTTCACAGATACGCAGTATTTT
CDR3 length: 14; clone size: many; J gene: TRBJ2-1; V gene: TRBV18; D gene: TRBD2; CDR3 protein: CASSREALNNEQFF; CDR3 DNA: TGTGCCAGCTCGCGGGAGGCCTTAAACAATGAGCAGTTCTTC
CDR3 length: 14; clone size: many; J gene: TRBJ2-7; V gene: TRBV29-1; D gene: -; CDR3 protein: CSAGGGRGTYEQYF; CDR3 DNA: TGCAGCGCTGGGGGTGGCAGGGGAACCTACGAGCAGTACTTC
CDR3 length: 16; clone size: -; J gene: TRBJ2-7; V gene: TRBV4-3; D gene: TRBD1; CDR3 protein: CASSQGSGTGSYEQYF; CDR3 DNA: TGCGCCAGCAGCCAAGGGTCCGGGACAGGGTCCTACGAGCAGTACTTC
CDR3 length: 11; clone size: medium-sized; J gene: TRBJ1-2; V gene: TRBV29-1; D gene: -; CDR3 protein: CSVGYQDGYTF; CDR3 DNA: TGCAGCGTTGGTTATCAGGATGGCTACACCTTC
CDR3 length: 13; clone size: medium-sized; J gene: TRBJ1-1; V gene: TRBV18; D gene: -; CDR3 protein: CASSPFADAEAFF; CDR3 DNA: TGTGCCAGCTCACCATTTGCGGACGCTGAAGCTTTCTTT
CDR3 length: 17; clone size: -; J gene: TRBJ2-1; V gene: TRBV6-5; D gene: TRBD2; CDR3 protein: CASSYSRSGRPYNEQFF; CDR3 DNA: TGTGCCAGCAGTTACTCCCGTAGCGGGAGACCTTACAATGAGCAGTTCTTC
CDR3 length: 16; clone size: many; J gene: TRBJ1-2; V gene: TRBV4-2; D gene: TRBD1; CDR3 protein: CASSQAAGTAFYGYTF; CDR3 DNA: TGTGCCAGCAGCCAAGCCGCCGGGACAGCGTTCTATGGCTACACCTTC
CDR3 length: 15; clone size: -; J gene: TRBJ2-5; V gene: TRBV20-1; D gene: TRBD2; CDR3 protein: CSAGRLAGWWETQYF; CDR3 DNA: TGCAGTGCTGGACGACTAGCGGGGTGGTGGGAGACCCAGTACTTC
CDR3 length: 16; clone size: -; J gene: TRBJ2-1; V gene: TRBV27; D gene: TRBD2; CDR3 protein: CASSLGTSGTDNEQFF; CDR3 DNA: TGTGCCAGCAGTTTGGGCACTAGCGGGACAGACAATGAGCAGTTCTTC
CDR3 length: 16; clone size: many; J gene: TRBJ1-2; V gene: TRBV29-1; D gene: -; CDR3 protein: CSVSRSGGRKNYGYTF; CDR3 DNA: TGCAGCGTTTCCCGGTCCGGGGGGCGTAAAAACTATGGCTACACCTTC
CDR3 length: 15; clone size: many; J gene: TRBJ2-1; V gene: TRBV30; D gene: TRBD2; CDR3 protein: CAWNLAGPSYNEQFF; CDR3 DNA: TGTGCCTGGAATCTAGCGGGGCCCTCCTACAATGAGCAGTTCTTC